The 29 T cell receptor beta chains given below trace back to one sample, sequenced in a study of glioma-infiltrating T cells after dendritic cell vaccination. Repertoires were generated with immunoSEQ multiplex PCR, while TCRdb's copy carries only in-frame clones and drops some. The sample comprises tens of thousands of clones, approximately 85% of which are singletons, and about 10% rests with the top ten. This specimen consisted of blood, obtained before dendritic cell vaccination. The receptor set was obtained from a human donor with glioblastoma.

The chain carries TRBV15 and TRBJ1-5; the D gene is possibly TRBD1 (5 bases). The CDR3 loop spans 17 amino acids. V lost 0 bases and J 3 bases, leaving 15 bases between the germline ends. Germline CDR1 LNHNV, CDR2 YYDKDF (reference sequence). This CDR3 reads CATSRDQGGATNQPQHF. The CDR3 DNA reads TGTGCCACCAGCAGAGATCAGGGAGGGGCGACCAATCAGCCCCAGCATTTT.

The chain employs TRBV2 and TRBJ2-2, with D possibly being TRBD1 (5 bases). Between the trimmed V and J ends, which lost 6 bases and 3 bases, there was a span of 11 bases. Germline assignment: CDR1 SNHLY and CDR2 FYNNEI. The CDR3 spans 14 residues. The CDR3 spells CASRVEGDTGELFF. The CDR3 DNA follows: TGTGCCAGCAGGGTAGAAGGGGACACCGGGGAGCTGTTTTTT.

The J gene is TRBJ1-5, the V gene TRBV6-5, with 9 bases that match TRBD1. Germline V gene sequence: CDR1 MNHEY, CDR2 SVGAGI. Trimming cost V 7 bases and J 6 bases; bases outside gene matches: 7. The CDR3 sequence is 14 residues long. The CDR3 bases are TGTGCCAGCAACCCGAGGACAGGGGCTCAGCCCCAGCATTTT. Translated: CASNPRTGAQPQHF.

V is TRBV9 and J is TRBJ2-7, with a tentative D call TRBD1 (6 bases). V was trimmed by 1 base and J by 7 bases, leaving 21 bases between them. CDR3 length: 16 residues. Germline CDR1 SGDLS, CDR2 YYNGEE. The CDR3 DNA reads TGTGCCAGCAGCGTATCTCCGAACACCCAAGGGGGTGAGCAGTACTTC. Translated: CASSVSPNTQGGEQYF. Combining the CDR3 with reference TRBV9 and TRBJ2-7 gives the whole variable domain DSGVTQTPKHLITATGQRVTLRCSPRSGDLSVYWYQQSLDQGLQFLIQYYNGEERAKGNILERFSAQQFPDLHSELNLSSLELGDSALYFCASSVSPNTQGGEQYFGPGTRLTVT.

The rearrangement links TRBV12-5 to TRBJ2-2; D perhaps matches TRBD1 (6 bases). CDR3 length equals 17 residues. Germline lookup yields CDR1 LGHNT and CDR2 FRNRAP. Trimming took off 7 bases at V and 3 bases at J, with 21 bases between the two ends. The CDR3 sequence: CASVGRPGVEDTGELFF. The CDR3 DNA sequence: TGTGCTAGTGTGGGTAGACCAGGGGTGGAGGACACCGGGGAGCTGTTTTTT.

This clone was counted between two and nine times. V is TRBV6-5 and J is TRBJ1-4; D is undetermined. Trimming stripped 2 bases from V and 5 bases from J, with 6 bases between. The CDR3 loop spans 13 amino acids. Germline CDR1 and CDR2: MNHEY and SVGAGI. For the CDR3, the DNA is TGTGCCAGCAGTTACAGAAGCAATGAAAAACTGTTTTTT. This sequence encodes CASSYRSNEKLFF.

The rearrangement links TRBV5-4 to TRBJ2-7; 12 nucleotides align to TRBD1. J gave up 4 bases and V 3 bases, and 5 bases lay outside the gene matches. This CDR3 region has 15 residues. Per germline, CDR1 SGHNT and CDR2 YYREEE (reference sequence). CDR3 amino acids: CASSWGQGARYEQYF. The CDR3 nucleotides are TGTGCCAGCAGCTGGGGACAGGGGGCTAGATACGAGCAGTACTTC.

J is TRBJ2-3 and V is TRBV5-4, with 7 bases aligning to TRBD2. The germline gives CDR1 SGHNT, CDR2 YYREEE (reference sequence). The V gene end was trimmed by 5 bases and the J gene end by 1 base; junction bases not matched to a gene: 7. The length of the CDR3 is 15 residues. CDR3 nucleotides: TGTGCCAGCAGTCGGGGCGGGGGAGGCACAGATACGCAGTATTTT. As protein: CASSRGGGGTDTQYF.

V is TRBV19 and J is TRBJ2-3; no clear D gene. Germline V gene lookup returns CDR1 LNHDA and CDR2 SQIVND (reference sequence). The length of the CDR3 is 12 residues. V was trimmed by 9 bases and J by 4 bases, leaving 11 bases between them. Written as DNA, the CDR3 is TGTGCCAGCATAAGTCCAGCAGATACGCAGTATTTT. It translates to CASISPADTQYF.

J is TRBJ2-5 and V is TRBV5-6, with D tentatively TRBD2 (6 bases). The CDR3 is made up of 15 amino acids. With 0 bases removed from V and 5 bases from J, the gap between germline ends came to 14 bases. In germline, CDR1 is SGHDT, CDR2 YYEEEE. CDR3 residues: CASSLEAGSVETQYF. The CDR3 nucleotides read TGTGCCAGCAGCTTGGAGGCGGGGTCAGTGGAGACCCAGTACTTC.

CDR3 sequence reads: CASSLMAGTLSSYEQYF. The CDR3 DNA reads TGCGCCAGCAGCTTGATGGCCGGGACTCTGAGCTCCTACGAGCAGTACTTC. The rearrangement joins TRBV5-1 to TRBJ2-7; D is perhaps TRBD2 (6 bases). V shed 1 base and J shed 0 bases, with 17 bases lying between them. There are 17 residues in the CDR3. Germline CDR1 reads SGHRS; CDR2 reads YFSETQ.

J is TRBJ1-4 and V is TRBV25-1; 10 bases match TRBD1. CDR1 and CDR2 (germline): MGHDK, SYGVNS. Trimming took 4 bases from V and 5 from J; bases not matched to a gene: 1. This CDR3 is 14 amino acids long. CDR3 sequence (DNA): TGTGCCAGCAGTGTGGGACAGGGGAATGAAAAACTGTTTTTT. It encodes CASSVGQGNEKLFF.

The chain couples TRBV5-1 to TRBJ2-1; 10 bases line up with TRBD2. The germline V gene encodes CDR1 SGHRS and CDR2 YFSETQ. The CDR3 contains 17 residues. V lost 5 bases and J lost 1; bases outside the gene matches: 9. The CDR3 here is CASRAGPSGGSYNEQFF. The CDR3 region has the DNA TGCGCCAGCAGAGCGGGCCCTAGCGGGGGTTCCTACAATGAGCAGTTCTTC.

The gene calls are TRBV27 and TRBJ2-7; 8 nucleotides line up with TRBD2. CDR3 length: 14 residues. V was pared by 2 bases and J by 2 bases, with 2 bases of the junction left unmatched. Germline V CDR1 and CDR2: MNHEY, SMNVEV (reference sequence). CDR3 bases: TGTGCCAGCAGTTTAGCGGGGGGAGCCTACGAGCAGTACTTC. Amino acid sequence: CASSLAGGAYEQYF.

The V gene is TRBV19, the J gene TRBJ1-2; D gene unclear. The CDR3 is 14 amino acids. Trimming took 6 bases from V and 6 from J, leaving 17 bases between them. Germline V gene data show CDR1 as LNHDA and CDR2 as SQIVND (reference sequence). This CDR3 is CASRIQGDPNGYTF. DNA for the CDR3: TGTGCCAGTAGGATCCAAGGAGATCCTAATGGCTACACCTTC.

The V call is TRBV18, the J call TRBJ2-2; TRBD1 agrees at 7 bases. Trimming took 5 bases from V and 6 from J; bases not matched to a gene: 3. The CDR3 is 13 residues long. Germline assignment: CDR1 KGHSH and CDR2 LQKENI. This CDR3 reads CASSGTAAGELFF. In DNA form, the CDR3 reads TGTGCCAGCTCAGGGACAGCGGCCGGGGAGCTGTTTTTT.

This chain uses TRBV4-1 with TRBJ1-5, with D perhaps matching TRBD1 (5 bases). Per the germline V gene, CDR1 is MGHRA and CDR2 is YSYEKL. The ends were cut back, 4 bases at V and 5 bases at J, with 9 bases in the middle. This CDR3 spans 13 amino acids. CDR3 DNA sequence: TGCGCCAGCAGCCCCCAAGGGGATCAGCCCCAGCATTTT. It specifies CASSPQGDQPQHF.

The chain couples TRBV29-1 to TRBJ2-1, with TRBD1 as a possible D gene (6 bases). Germline CDR1 SQVTM, CDR2 ANQGSEA. V shed 7 bases and J shed 2 bases, with 18 bases lying between them. This CDR3 region has 15 residues. The CDR3 sequence: CSGNGHRAAYNEQFF. CDR3 DNA: TGCAGCGGTAACGGACACAGGGCCGCCTACAATGAGCAGTTCTTC.

The rearrangement links TRBV5-1 to TRBJ2-7; weak D call: TRBD2 (5 bases). This CDR3 has 14 amino acids. CDR1 and CDR2 from the germline V gene are SGHRS and YFSETQ. Trimming removed 2 bases from V and 7 bases from J, with 16 bases in between. DNA of the CDR3: TGCGCCAGCAGCTTATCCGCCGGGGATGAAGAGCAGTACTTC. This translates into CASSLSAGDEEQYF.

The rearrangement uses TRBV10-3 and TRBJ1-2; D is perhaps TRBD1 (6 bases). Germline CDR1 is ENHRY and CDR2 is SYGVKD. V gave up 11 bases and J gave up 8 bases, with 24 bases separating them. This CDR3 spans 14 amino acids. The CDR3 DNA sequence: TGTGCCTCCCAAGGGGAGGGGGGAAGTCGAGGCTACACCTTC. Protein: CASQGEGGSRGYTF.

As regards this clone: One junction end disagrees with the germline gene, perhaps due to a read error. V usage is TRBV18 and J usage is TRBJ2-7; D might be TRBD2 (6 bases). CDR3 length: 15 amino acids. The V gene's germline CDR1 is KGHSH and CDR2 LQKENI. The CDR3 region has the DNA TGTGCCAGCTCACCCCAGGCGGGGAAGGCCTACGGGCAGTACTTC. As protein: CASSPQAGKAYGQYF.

This sequence joins TRBV5-8 and TRBJ2-1, with 8 bases matching TRBD2. This CDR3 spans 16 amino acids. Germline V lookup: CDR1 SGHTS, CDR2 YDEGEE. J lost 5 bases, V lost 4 bases, and 11 bases had no gene match. This CDR3 is CASSPLRSGGDNEQFF. The CDR3 DNA is TGTGCCAGCAGCCCGCTGAGATCCGGGGGGGACAATGAGCAGTTCTTC.

The chain carries TRBV10-1 and TRBJ2-3, with 10 bases that match TRBD1. The junction had 5 bases not matched to a gene; V was cut back by 3 bases and J by 8 bases. The germline V gene encodes CDR1 WNHNN and CDR2 SYGVQD (reference sequence). The CDR3 is made up of 14 amino acids. DNA of the CDR3: TGCGCCAGCAGTGAAGGACAGGGGGTTTTTACGCAGTATTTT. It is translated as CASSEGQGVFTQYF.

The CDR3 protein is CASSLPAGGSNEQFF. Here the CDR3 DNA reads TGTGCCAGCAGCTTACCAGCGGGGGGCTCCAATGAGCAGTTCTTC. The chain has TRBV5-4 and TRBJ2-1; 9 nucleotides match TRBD2. The CDR3 runs 15 residues. From germline, CDR1 is SGHNT and CDR2 YYREEE (reference sequence). Germline trimming cut 2 bases from V and 6 bases from J; bases unmatched to any gene: 6. Variable domain in full (rest from reference TRBV5-4 and TRBJ2-1): ETGVTQSPTHLIKTRGQQVTLRCSSQSGHNTVSWYQQALGQGPQFIFQYYREEENGRGNFPPRFSGLQFPNYSSELNVNALELDDSALYLCASSLPAGGSNEQFFGPGTRLTVL.

CDR3 bases: TGTGCCGCTTCCGGGACAGGCTACGAGCAGTACTTC. This gives the protein CAASGTGYEQYF. The V gene is TRBV7-9, the J gene TRBJ2-7; 8 positions agree with TRBD1. Germline CDR1 SEHNR, CDR2 FQNEAQ (reference sequence). V trimming: 11 bases; J trimming: 3 bases; junction bases outside the gene matches: 6. The CDR3 totals 12 residues.

The sample holds one count of this clone. The gene calls are TRBV6-5 and TRBJ1-2, with 8 bases fitting TRBD1. The CDR3 length is 15 residues. In germline, CDR1 is MNHEY, CDR2 SVGAGI. V trimming: 3 bases; J trimming: 7 bases; junction bases outside the gene matches: 10. The CDR3, as DNA: TGTGCCAGCAGTTATCGGACAGACAGGGGAGGTGGCTACACCTTC. It codes for CASSYRTDRGGGYTF.

This clone was observed a few times. This rearrangement joins TRBV5-6 to TRBJ2-7; the D gene is possibly TRBD1 (6 bases). CDR1 is SGHDT and CDR2 is YYEEEE in the germline V gene. Trimming removed 0 bases from V and 4 bases from J, with 14 bases in between. This CDR3 spans 15 amino acids. The CDR3 reads CASSLGETGFYEQYF. CDR3 coding DNA: TGTGCCAGCAGCTTGGGGGAAACAGGGTTTTACGAGCAGTACTTC.

This clone was counted only a few times. The V call is TRBV7-3, the J call TRBJ2-2; TRBD2 matches at 7 bases. The ends lost 1 base at V and 10 bases at J; junction bases unmatched: 9. This CDR3 has 15 amino acids. Germline assignment: CDR1 SGHTA and CDR2 FQGTGA. The CDR3 region has the DNA TGTGCCAGCAGCTTAATGGCGGGAGATGGCGAGGAGCTGTTTTTT. Translated, it gives CASSLMAGDGEELFF.

The chain has TRBV19 and TRBJ1-2; D may be TRBD1 (6 bases). Germline V gene data show CDR1 as LNHDA and CDR2 as SQIVND (reference sequence). V shed 5 bases and J shed 7 bases, with 11 bases lying between them. The CDR3 spans 12 residues. The CDR3 DNA follows: TGTGCCAGTAGTGTCAGGGGAAGTGGCTACACCTTC. Its protein product is CASSVRGSGYTF.